The present T cell receptor (beta chain) was sequenced within a study of shared clonotypes between healthy human individuals. About the research overall: A couple of female and three male donors aged 18 to 49 were enrolled. Each donor's CD4 naive and CD4 memory cells filled three plates apiece, CD8 naive two, and CD8 memory one.

Assay: immunoSEQ multiplex PCR; the TCRdb copy retains only in-frame clones and omits some. Of about 1 million clones in the sample, about 80% were seen once. Germline loops: CDR1 SGHVS, CDR2 FNYEAQ. CDR3 length equals 17 residues. Trimming removed 1 base from V and 10 bases from J; junction bases left unmatched: 14. This clone was detected once. Its antigen is unknown. General study results and limits: In a handful of donors, approximately 5% of naive CD4 clonotypes appeared in common.

Only Caucasian adults living in Nashville, Tennessee served as donors. The chain couples TRBV7-6 to TRBJ2-1; TRBD2 agrees at 9 bases. The TCR comes from a man younger than 30 in good health. Some clones in this sample may be carry-over from other donors' samples. Sequencing was done on a sample of memory CD4+ T cells from PBMCs. Subset of the sample: CD45RA-negative fraction. As DNA, the CDR3 is TGTGCCAGCAGCTTAGGGGAAAGGCGGCGGGAGGGCCAGGAGCAGTTCTTC. Its translation is CASSLGERRREGQEQFF.